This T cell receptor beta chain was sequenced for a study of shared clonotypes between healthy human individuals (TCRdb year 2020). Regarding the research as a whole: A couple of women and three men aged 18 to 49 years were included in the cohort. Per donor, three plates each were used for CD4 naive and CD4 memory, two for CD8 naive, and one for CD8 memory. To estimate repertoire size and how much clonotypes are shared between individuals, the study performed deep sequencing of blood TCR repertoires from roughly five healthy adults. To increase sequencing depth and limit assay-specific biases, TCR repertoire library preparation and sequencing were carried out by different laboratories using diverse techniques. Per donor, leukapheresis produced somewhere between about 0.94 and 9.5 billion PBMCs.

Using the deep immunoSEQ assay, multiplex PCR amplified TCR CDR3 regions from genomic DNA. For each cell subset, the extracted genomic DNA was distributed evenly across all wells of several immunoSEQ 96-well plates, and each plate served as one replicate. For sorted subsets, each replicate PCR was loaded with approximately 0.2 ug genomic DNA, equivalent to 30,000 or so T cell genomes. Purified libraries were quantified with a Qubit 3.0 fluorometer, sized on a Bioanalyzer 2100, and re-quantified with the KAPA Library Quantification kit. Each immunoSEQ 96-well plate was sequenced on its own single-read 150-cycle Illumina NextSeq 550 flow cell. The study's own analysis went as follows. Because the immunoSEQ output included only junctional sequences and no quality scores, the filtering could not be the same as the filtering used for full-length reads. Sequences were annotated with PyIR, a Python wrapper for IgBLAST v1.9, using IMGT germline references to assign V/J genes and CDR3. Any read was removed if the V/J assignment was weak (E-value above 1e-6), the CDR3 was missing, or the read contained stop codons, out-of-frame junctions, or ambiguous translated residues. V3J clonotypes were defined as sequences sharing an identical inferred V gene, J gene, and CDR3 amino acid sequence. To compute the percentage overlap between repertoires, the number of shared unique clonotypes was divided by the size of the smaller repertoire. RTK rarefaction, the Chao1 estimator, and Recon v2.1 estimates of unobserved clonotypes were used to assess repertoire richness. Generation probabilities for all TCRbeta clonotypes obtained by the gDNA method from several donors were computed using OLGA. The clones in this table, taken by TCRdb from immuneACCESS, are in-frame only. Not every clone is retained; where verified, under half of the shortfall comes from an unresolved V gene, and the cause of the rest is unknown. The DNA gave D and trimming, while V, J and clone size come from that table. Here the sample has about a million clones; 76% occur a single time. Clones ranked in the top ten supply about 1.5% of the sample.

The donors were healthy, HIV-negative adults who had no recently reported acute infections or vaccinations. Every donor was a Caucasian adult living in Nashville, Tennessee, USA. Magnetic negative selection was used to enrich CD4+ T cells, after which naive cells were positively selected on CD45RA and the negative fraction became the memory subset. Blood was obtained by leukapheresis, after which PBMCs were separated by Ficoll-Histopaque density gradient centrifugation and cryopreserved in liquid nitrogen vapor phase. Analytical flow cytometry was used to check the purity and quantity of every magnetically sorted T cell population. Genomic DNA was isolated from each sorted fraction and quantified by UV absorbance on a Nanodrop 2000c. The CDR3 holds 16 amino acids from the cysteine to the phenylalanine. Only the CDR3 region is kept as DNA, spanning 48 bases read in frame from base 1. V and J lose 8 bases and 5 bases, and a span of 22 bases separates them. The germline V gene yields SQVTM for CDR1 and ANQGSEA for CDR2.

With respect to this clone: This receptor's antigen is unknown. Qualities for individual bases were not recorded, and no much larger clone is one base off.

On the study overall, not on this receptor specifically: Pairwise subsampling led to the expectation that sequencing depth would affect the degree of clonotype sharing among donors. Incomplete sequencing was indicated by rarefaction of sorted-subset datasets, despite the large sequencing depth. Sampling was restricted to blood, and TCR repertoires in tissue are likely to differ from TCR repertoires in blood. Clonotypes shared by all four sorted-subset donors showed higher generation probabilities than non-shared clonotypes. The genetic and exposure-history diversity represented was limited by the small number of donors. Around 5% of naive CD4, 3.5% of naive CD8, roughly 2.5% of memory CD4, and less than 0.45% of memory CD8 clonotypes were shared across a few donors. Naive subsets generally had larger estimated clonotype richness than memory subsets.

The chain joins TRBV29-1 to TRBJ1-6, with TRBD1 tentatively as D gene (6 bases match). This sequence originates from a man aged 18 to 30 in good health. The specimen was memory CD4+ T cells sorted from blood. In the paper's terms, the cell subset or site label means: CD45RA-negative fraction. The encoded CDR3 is CSPPRESDRNNSPLHF. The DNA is TGCAGCCCCCCCCGGGAGTCTGACAGGAATAATTCACCCCTCCACTTT.